These 27 T cell receptor beta chains were all obtained from the same sample, sequenced in a study of Graves' ophthalmopathy and Graves' hyperthyroidism. The study amplified TCR beta CDR3 regions using RNA transcripts. The authors performed first-round RT-PCR with HTBI primers and then a second-round multiplex PCR. Each CDR3 protein gets one entry after TCRdb re-called the multiplex PCR reads with MiXCR. The sample includes 200,000 to 300,000 distinct CDR3 sequences, around 45% of them seen just once. The material sequenced was peripheral blood. The receptors shown here come from an adult man with Graves' ophthalmopathy.

The chain carries TRBV24-1 and TRBJ2-7; possible D gene TRBD1, 5 bases. Gene TRBJ2-5 matches the end of the DNA better, so the J call may be wrong. The CDR3 runs to 17 residues. CDR1 KGHDR and CDR2 SFDVKD come from the germline V gene. CDR3: CATSDLPEGARQETQYF. CDR3 nucleotide sequence: TGTGCCACCAGTGATTTGCCCGAAGGGGCCCGTCAAGAGACCCAGTACTTC.

In this sample, this clonotype turned up once. The rearrangement joins TRBV28 to TRBJ2-5, with D maybe TRBD2 (6 bases). Deletions cut 8 bases from V and 0 bases from J, with 13 bases between. Germline V CDR1 and CDR2: MDHEN, SYDVKM. The CDR3 contains 14 residues. Written as DNA, the CDR3 is TGTGCCAGCGCCCTGGAGGGGCACCAAGAGACCCAGTACTTC. This translates into CASALEGHQETQYF.

J is TRBJ1-2 and V is TRBV29-1, with D uncertain. Germline V CDR1 and CDR2: SQVTM, ANQGSEA. V shed 3 bases and J shed 4 bases, with 9 bases lying between them. The CDR3 is 12 amino acids. DNA of the CDR3: TGCAGCGTTGAGGAGGGAATCTATGGCTACACCTTC. It is translated as CSVEEGIYGYTF.

The V and J genes are TRBV20-1 and TRBJ2-5; 16 bases match TRBD2. The CDR3 has 16 residues. Germline lookup yields CDR1 DFQATT and CDR2 SNEGSKA (reference sequence). V lost 5 bases to trimming and J lost 4 bases; unmatched junction nucleotides: 7. CDR3 loop: CSAQPGTSGGGETQYF. CDR3 sequence (DNA): TGCAGTGCTCAACCCGGGACTAGCGGGGGGGGAGAGACCCAGTACTTC.

This clonotype was seen a handful of times. The CDR3 reads CASSLIPLAGAPPQETQYF. CDR3 in DNA: TGTGCCAGCAGCCTCATTCCACTAGCGGGGGCCCCCCCCCAAGAGACCCAGTACTTC. This chain uses TRBV12-3 or TRBV12-4 with TRBJ2-5, with 11 bases lining up with TRBD2. With 6 bases clipped from V and 1 base from J, the junction kept 16 bases outside the gene matches. The CDR3 contains 19 residues.

The rearrangement joins TRBV5-6 to TRBJ1-1, with TRBD1 as a possible D gene (6 bases). Germline V lookup: CDR1 SGHDT, CDR2 YYEEEE. The CDR3 contains 14 residues. V lost 0 bases and J lost 13, with 19 bases in between. In nucleotides, the CDR3 is TGTGCCAGCAGCTTGGAGGGCAACGGAGGGGGAGGTTTCTTT. Encoded protein: CASSLEGNGGGGFF.

This clonotype was seen at least ten times. V usage is TRBV24-1 and J usage is TRBJ2-7; the match to TRBD2 covers 12 bases. The junction had 5 bases not matched to a gene; V was cut back by 3 bases and J by 3 bases. This CDR3 has 16 residues. Germline V gene sequence: CDR1 KGHDR, CDR2 SFDVKD. In DNA, the CDR3 is TGTGCCACCAGTGATCCGACTAGCGGGAGTGACTACGAGCAGTACTTC. Its translation is CATSDPTSGSDYEQYF.

The V gene is TRBV7-2, the J gene TRBJ2-5; D may be TRBD2 (6 bases). This CDR3 has 12 amino acids. V was pared by 4 bases and J by 7 bases, with 10 bases between. Germline V gene lookup returns CDR1 SGHTA and CDR2 FQGNSA. CDR3 coding DNA: TGTGCCAGCAGCTCATTCGGGGGGACCCAGTACTTC. Protein sequence: CASSSFGGTQYF. The variable domain in full, with the rest retrieved from reference TRBV7-2 and TRBJ2-5, is GAGVSQSPSNKVTEKGKDVELRCDPISGHTALYWYRQSLGQGLEFLIYFQGNSAPDKSGLPSDRFSAERTGGSVSTLTIQRTQQEDSAVYLCASSSFGGTQYFGPGTRLLVL.

Here the CDR3 DNA reads TGCAGCGTTTCGGACGGGTCCTACGAGCAGTACTTC. Encoded protein: CSVSDGSYEQYF. V and J are TRBV29-1 and TRBJ2-7, with D unclear. The CDR3 contains 12 residues. Trimming removed 5 bases at V and 1 base at J, with 9 bases between. Looked up from germline, CDR1 is SQVTM and CDR2 is ANQGSEA.

This clonotype has more than one count but fewer than ten. The junction and the germline gene differ at one end; a read error may be behind it. The gene calls are TRBV10-3 and TRBJ2-7; 7 positions match TRBD2. Germline CDR1 and CDR2: ENHRY and SYGVKD. CDR3 length: 15 amino acids. The CDR3 is CASSVSSGPSYEQYF. As DNA, the CDR3 is TGTGCCAGCAGTGTGTCTAGCGGCCCCTCCTACGAGCAGTACTTC.

The rearrangement joins TRBV7-9 to TRBJ2-2, with 9 bases matching TRBD2. The CDR3 consists of 15 residues. Germline assignment: CDR1 SEHNR and CDR2 FQNEAQ (reference sequence). V was pared by 3 bases and J by 4 bases, with 3 bases of the junction left unmatched. The CDR3 reads CASSFPAGGTGELFF. CDR3 nucleotides: TGTGCCAGCAGCTTCCCAGCGGGAGGCACCGGGGAGCTGTTTTTT.

V usage is TRBV6-1 and J usage is TRBJ2-7, with TRBD2 as a possible D gene (5 bases). Germline V lookup: CDR1 MNHNS, CDR2 SASEGT. This CDR3 has 13 amino acids. V was cut by 5 bases and J by 5 bases, with 13 bases left in between. The CDR3 loop is CASSSGGLDEQYF. The CDR3 DNA follows: TGTGCCAGCAGTTCGGGCGGACTCGACGAGCAGTACTTC.

In its sample, this clonotype was seen many times. V is TRBV2 and J is TRBJ1-4, with D maybe TRBD1 (5 bases). The V and J ends lost 2 bases and 16 bases respectively, with 14 bases between them. The CDR3 runs 12 residues. CDR1 is SNHLY, CDR2 FYNNEI, per germline. This CDR3 is CASSERDRETFF. CDR3 nucleotide sequence: TGTGCCAGCAGTGAACGGGACCGTGAAACGTTTTTT.

This rearrangement joins TRBV10-3 to TRBJ1-5; possibly TRBD1 for D (5 bases). V shed 10 bases and J shed 0 bases, with 19 bases lying between them. This CDR3 spans 16 amino acids. Germline loops: CDR1 ENHRY, CDR2 SYGVKD. The CDR3 coding sequence is TGTGCCAGCCGTGAGGGGCAGCCGCATAGCAATCAGCCCCAGCATTTT. Translating it yields CASREGQPHSNQPQHF.

The gene calls are TRBV6-5 and TRBJ2-7; D gene uncertain. The CDR3 has 16 amino acids. Germline CDR1 is MNHEY and CDR2 is SVGAGI. Trimming removed 2 bases at V and 4 bases at J, with 18 bases between. As DNA, the CDR3 is TGTGCCAGCAGTTACGTACAAGCTCACGCGTCTTACGAGCAGTACTTC. Protein sequence: CASSYVQAHASYEQYF.

This clonotype was counted at least ten times. The chain combines TRBV25-1 with TRBJ1-2, with 7 bases that match TRBD1. Per germline, CDR1 MGHDK and CDR2 SYGVNS. The CDR3 covers 16 residues. V dropped 0 bases and J dropped 6; count of bases not matched to a gene: 10. The CDR3 loop reads CASSEYLKTGMDGYTF. The CDR3 bases are TGTGCCAGCAGTGAATATCTTAAGACAGGGATGGATGGCTACACCTTC.

This clonotype turned up a few times. The chain carries TRBV5-8 and TRBJ1-2, with D hard to call. CDR3 size: 14 residues. Per the germline V gene, CDR1 is SGHTS and CDR2 is YDEGEE. V was trimmed by 3 bases and J by 0 bases, leaving 9 bases between them. The CDR3, as DNA: TGTGCCAGCAGCTCCGGGATACCTAACTATGGCTACACCTTC. It codes for CASSSGIPNYGYTF.

The V and J genes are TRBV2 and TRBJ2-7; possible D gene TRBD1, 6 bases. Deletions cut 6 bases from V and 0 bases from J, with 12 bases between. The CDR3 is made up of 14 amino acids. Per the germline V gene, CDR1 is SNHLY and CDR2 is FYNNEI. The CDR3 loop is CASSVHRDSYEQYF. CDR3 coding DNA: TGTGCCAGCAGCGTTCACAGGGACTCCTACGAGCAGTACTTC.

In the case of this clonotype: The junction and the germline gene differ at one end; a read error may be behind it. The chain uses TRBV10-3 and TRBJ2-7; D might be TRBD1 or TRBD2, each matching 7 bases. The germline V gene has CDR1 ENHRY and CDR2 SYGVKD. The CDR3 length is 13 residues. CDR3 coding DNA: TGTGCCAGCAGTCCGACAGGGAGGGACGAGCAGTACTTC. It encodes CASSPTGRDEQYF.

This clonotype was detected only once. The rearrangement links TRBV10-2 to TRBJ1-2, with a weak D call TRBD1 (6 bases). The CDR3 is 12 amino acids. Germline V lookup: CDR1 WSHSY, CDR2 SAAADI. V shed 5 bases and J shed 5 bases, with 9 bases lying between them. CDR3 nucleotides: TGCGCCAGCAGTCGACAGGAGTATGGCTACACCTTC. The encoded protein is CASSRQEYGYTF.

J is TRBJ2-7 and V is TRBV29-1; 13 positions match TRBD2. CDR1 SQVTM and CDR2 ANQGSEA come from the germline V gene. The CDR3 loop spans 14 amino acids. With 8 bases clipped from V and 6 bases from J, the junction kept 10 bases outside the gene matches. The CDR3 DNA reads TGCAGCTCACCGCGGACTAGCGGGAGAGGCGAGCAGTACTTC. As protein: CSSPRTSGRGEQYF.

This chain links TRBV12-3 or TRBV12-4 with TRBJ2-5, with D perhaps TRBD2 (5 bases). This CDR3 spans 13 amino acids. V was clipped by 5 bases and J by 11 bases, with 18 bases between them. CDR3 loop: CASSRTSPPPQYF. The CDR3 DNA sequence: TGTGCCAGCAGTCGCACTAGTCCCCCTCCACAGTACTTC.

In its sample, this clonotype was seen many times. V is TRBV29-1 and J is TRBJ2-5, with D perhaps assigned TRBD1 or TRBD2 (6 bases each). Trimming stripped 4 bases from V and 4 bases from J, with 19 bases between. In germline, CDR1 is SQVTM, CDR2 ANQGSEA. The CDR3 is made up of 15 amino acids. This CDR3 is CSVAIGLGGGETQYF. The CDR3 DNA follows: TGCAGCGTTGCGATCGGGCTAGGAGGGGGAGAGACCCAGTACTTC.

In its sample, this clonotype was seen once. The rearrangement uses TRBV4-1 and TRBJ1-5; D is uncertain. Germline CDR1 is MGHRA and CDR2 is YSYEKL. V lost 2 bases and J lost 0, with 11 bases in between. The CDR3 extends over 16 amino acids. The CDR3 protein is CASSQKETFSNQPQHF. In nucleotides, the CDR3 is TGCGCCAGCAGCCAAAAGGAGACATTTAGCAATCAGCCCCAGCATTTT.

V usage is TRBV5-8 and J usage is TRBJ2-7; 7 bases line up with TRBD1. The CDR3 loop spans 15 amino acids. With V trimmed by 3 bases and J by 4 bases, 10 bases remained unmatched. The V gene's germline CDR1 is SGHTS and CDR2 YDEGEE. CDR3 sequence reads: CASSSSSGTVYEQYF. CDR3 DNA sequence: TGTGCCAGCAGCTCATCATCCGGGACAGTTTACGAGCAGTACTTC.

This clonotype was recorded a few times. CDR3 nucleotides: TGTGCCAGCAGCCCCCCTTTTCCGACTAATGAAAAACTGTTTTTT. Translated, it gives CASSPPFPTNEKLFF. The J gene is TRBJ1-4, the V gene TRBV7-9; no reliable D call. The ends were cut back, 5 bases at V and 2 bases at J, with 12 bases in the middle. Germline V gene data show CDR1 as SEHNR and CDR2 as FQNEAQ (reference sequence). The length of the CDR3 is 15 residues.

This chain joins TRBV12-3 or TRBV12-4 and TRBJ1-3; D may be TRBD1 (6 bases). This CDR3 has 15 amino acids. V was cut by 4 bases and J by 0 bases, with 10 bases left in between. As DNA, the CDR3 is TGTGCCAGCAGTTCCCGGACAGTCTCTGGAAACACCATATATTTT. Its translation: CASSSRTVSGNTIYF.